Sequencing of this TCR beta chain was carried out in a study of OX40 agonist ivuxolimab in advanced cancers. As for the study more broadly: The costimulatory receptor OX40 (CD134) was targeted by ivuxolimab, a fully human IgG2 agonistic monoclonal antibody. Intravenous ivuxolimab was administered to patients every 2 weeks at six dose levels: 0.01, 0.1, 0.3, 1.5, 3 and 10 mg/kg. Of the roughly 54 dose-escalation patients, hepatocellular carcinoma was present in about 20, melanoma in some 15, renal cell carcinoma in 9 and head and neck cancer in 9. In the dose-escalation cohort, more than 75% of patients were male, and the mean age was around 60 years, with a range of about 20 to 79. Patients were allowed to have had prior anti-PD-1, anti-PD-L1 or anti-CTLA-4 therapy, and 40% of the dose-escalation patients had been treated with checkpoint inhibitors. Partial responses were achieved by three dose-escalation patients, of whom one had hepatocellular carcinoma and two had cutaneous melanoma. The purpose of peripheral TCRbeta sequencing was to test whether ivuxolimab changed TCR sequence diversity and led to clonal T-cell expansion. The monotherapy dose-escalation portion (N = 52 patients) of the phase I ivuxolimab trial is reported in the paper. What the research found in general, with its limitations: On average, CD8+ T cells showed more expanded clones than CD4+ T cells after ivuxolimab. At doses from 0.1 to 3.0 mg/kg, clonal expansion was seen in both CD4+ and CD8+ blood T cells between baseline and week 6. Partial responders in the 0.1-3.0 mg/kg groups had among the lowest normalized peripheral clonal expansion, especially among CD8+ T cells. Low levels of normalized T-cell clonal expansion were also seen in some patients who did not respond. The antigen specificity of the peripheral T cells that underwent clonal expansion was not determined.

Patients with a history of autoimmune disease or receiving systemic immunosuppression were excluded from the trial. In every dose cohort, peripheral blood was drawn for TCR sequencing at baseline, cycle 4 day 1, and cycle 7 day 1. Samples came from an open-label, multicenter, first-in-human phase I dose-escalation trial of ivuxolimab. Adults with locally advanced or metastatic head and neck squamous cell, hepatocellular, melanoma or renal cell carcinoma were enrolled in the trial. Before TCR sequencing, CD4+ and CD8+ T cells were separately sorted from peripheral blood. Genomic DNA was extracted from sorted cells for sequencing of the TCRbeta CDR3 region. The immunoSEQ Assay was used to sequence the TCRbeta CDR3 regions. TCRdb stores this immuneACCESS table with in-frame sequences only. Part of the clones is absent; in the studies checked, under half of the shortfall reflects unresolved V genes, and no reason is known for the rest. The sample yields tens of thousands of clones; over 80% were counted once. The ten largest clonotypes hold under 6% of the sample.

Of note for this clone: Its antigen specificity is not known. Base qualities are not provided; no much larger clone lies one nucleotide away.

V is reduced by 5 bases and J by 4 bases, leaving a spacing of 15 bases between them. According to the germline V gene, CDR1 reads SGHNT and CDR2 reads YENEEA. Spanning cysteine to phenylalanine, the CDR3 consists of 15 amino acids. The kept DNA is CDR3 alone, 45 bases in frame from the first base. Specimen: CD4+ or CD8+ T cells sorted from blood, collected in a trial of the OX40 agonist ivuxolimab. This clonotype was obtained from an adult with an advanced solid tumor such as melanoma, head and neck, liver or kidney cancer. The chain is assembled from TRBV11-3 and TRBJ2-1, with the D segment possibly TRBD1 or TRBD2, each aligning over 6 bases. The CDR3 reads CASSLDVGGYNEQFF. DNA sequence: TGTGCCAGCAGCCTCGACGTAGGGGGGTACAATGAGCAGTTCTTC.